A single sample gave rise to the 23 T cell receptor beta chains below, sequenced in a study of T-cell reconstitution after alpha-beta-depleted transplantation in children. TCRbeta library preparation incorporated unique molecular identifiers. TCRdb re-analysed the PCR reads in MiXCR, keeping a single row per CDR3 protein. This table holds 350,000 to 500,000 distinct CDR3 sequences, around two fifths found once. Sequencing was performed on PBMCs, taken before TCRalphabeta/CD19-depleted stem cell transplant. The origin of the receptors is a girl aged 2 to 10 with aplastic anemia, due to receive a stem cell transplant.

This clonotype was observed a single time. V usage is TRBV29-1 and J usage is TRBJ2-1; TRBD1 agrees at 9 bases. Germline V CDR1 and CDR2: SQVTM, ANQGSEA. Trimming at V came to 6 bases and at J to 5 bases, leaving 5 bases not matched to a gene. This CDR3 is built from 13 residues. The CDR3 is CSVRTGEDNEQFF. The CDR3 DNA sequence: TGCAGCGTCCGGACAGGGGAGGACAATGAGCAGTTCTTC.

This clonotype was counted a few times. CDR3 sequence reads: CSVEFADRRDTEAFF. Written as DNA, the CDR3 is TGCAGCGTTGAGTTCGCGGATAGAAGGGACACTGAAGCTTTCTTT. V and J are TRBV29-1 and TRBJ1-1; D is uncertain. Germline assignment: CDR1 SQVTM and CDR2 ANQGSEA. The length of the CDR3 is 15 residues. Between the trimmed V and J ends, which lost 3 bases and 3 bases, there was a span of 17 bases.

V is TRBV28 and J is TRBJ2-7; D could derive from TRBD1 or TRBD2 (5 bases each). CDR3 size: 15 residues. Trimming left V 2 bases short and J 5 bases short, with 16 bases between. Germline V gene sequence: CDR1 MDHEN, CDR2 SYDVKM. The CDR3 is CASSLSVGVAHEQYF. The CDR3 nucleotides are TGTGCCAGCAGTTTAAGTGTGGGGGTTGCCCACGAGCAGTACTTC.

J is TRBJ2-1 and V is TRBV29-1; maybe TRBD2 (7 bases). This CDR3 is 12 amino acids long. The germline V gene encodes CDR1 SQVTM and CDR2 ANQGSEA. The germline V and J ends were trimmed by 5 bases and 7 bases, with 12 bases remaining between them. Here the CDR3 reads CSVTGRGNEQFF. In nucleotides, the CDR3 is TGCAGCGTTACAGGGCGGGGGAATGAGCAGTTCTTC.

The rearrangement uses TRBV10-3 and TRBJ1-2; TRBD1 aligns across 8 bases. The length of the CDR3 is 16 residues. The germline gives CDR1 ENHRY, CDR2 SYGVKD. Trimming removed 6 bases from V and 2 bases from J; junction bases left unmatched: 11. The CDR3 protein is CAISQSGGFENYGYTF. The CDR3 region has the DNA TGTGCCATCAGCCAGTCAGGGGGCTTTGAGAACTATGGCTACACCTTC.

This clonotype turned up a few times. The chain combines TRBV12-3 or TRBV12-4 with TRBJ1-2, with D maybe TRBD1 (5 bases). The CDR3 consists of 13 residues. V was clipped by 7 bases and J by 4 bases, with 13 bases between them. CDR3 in amino acids: CASKARESYGYTF. CDR3 DNA sequence: TGTGCCAGCAAGGCCAGGGAGTCCTATGGCTACACCTTC.

This rearrangement joins TRBV6-1 to TRBJ2-3, with D perhaps TRBD1 (6 bases). The V end was cut by 6 bases, the J end by 0 bases, with 13 bases between. Per germline, CDR1 MNHNS and CDR2 SASEGT. This CDR3 is built from 15 residues. CDR3 loop: CASSPGVASTDTQYF. CDR3 DNA sequence: TGTGCCAGCAGCCCAGGGGTTGCTAGCACAGATACGCAGTATTTT.

This clonotype has ten or more counts. The V and J genes are TRBV6-1 and TRBJ1-3; TRBD1 might be the D (5 bases). Germline CDR1 is MNHNS and CDR2 is SASEGT. The length of the CDR3 is 14 residues. With 6 bases removed from V and 3 bases from J, the gap between germline ends came to 12 bases. The CDR3 here is CASSDRGGGNTIYF. The CDR3, as DNA: TGTGCCAGCAGCGACAGAGGAGGTGGAAACACCATATATTTT.

The chain couples TRBV3-1 to TRBJ2-1; tentative D call: TRBD1 (6 bases). Germline CDR1 LGHDT, CDR2 YNNKEL (reference sequence). Trimming pared 1 base from V and 8 bases from J, leaving 12 bases between. This CDR3 has 14 amino acids. The CDR3 DNA reads TGTGCCAGCAGCCAAGTCGGCAGGGGTTATGAGCAGTTCTTC. It codes for CASSQVGRGYEQFF.

The chain is built from TRBV6-1 and TRBJ2-1, with D perhaps TRBD1 or TRBD2 (5 bases each). Trimming took 6 bases from V and 7 from J, leaving 19 bases between them. The CDR3 extends over 15 amino acids. In germline, CDR1 is MNHNS, CDR2 SASEGT. CDR3 bases: TGTGCCAGCAGCCACGGGCGGCCGGGGCAAAATGAGCAGTTCTTC. It codes for CASSHGRPGQNEQFF.

The gene calls are TRBV15 and TRBJ2-7; D remains ambiguous. From germline, CDR1 is LNHNV and CDR2 YYDKDF (reference sequence). V lost 5 bases and J lost 0, with 11 bases in between. The CDR3 length is 14 residues. CDR3 region: CATSGGRRSYEQYF. CDR3 coding DNA: TGTGCCACCAGCGGTGGCCGGCGCTCCTACGAGCAGTACTTC. The whole variable domain, remainder taken from reference TRBV15 and TRBJ2-7, is DAMVIQNPRYQVTQFGKPVTLSCSQTLNHNVMYWYQQKSSQAPKLLFHYYDKDFNNEADTPDNFQSRRPNTSFCFLDIRSPGLGDTAMYLCATSGGRRSYEQYFGPGTRLTVT.

J is TRBJ2-7 and V is TRBV24-1; D may be TRBD2 (5 bases). This CDR3 comprises 11 residues. Germline V CDR1 and CDR2: KGHDR, SFDVKD. CDR3 residues: CPPRTDYEQYF. In DNA, the CDR3 is TGTCCCCCCCGGACTGATTACGAGCAGTACTTC.

This chain joins TRBV12-3 or TRBV12-4 and TRBJ2-3; 7 bases are shared with TRBD2. The V and J ends lost 6 bases and 4 bases, in that order; junction bases with no gene match: 7. The CDR3 is 14 amino acids. CDR3 DNA sequence: TGTGCCAGCAGCCGAGGCGGGAGCCCAGATACGCAGTATTTT. Translating gives CASSRGGSPDTQYF.

The chain joins TRBV6-5 to TRBJ1-1; D perhaps matches TRBD1 (5 bases). V was shortened by 0 bases and J by 0 bases, with 8 bases between the two germline ends. Per the germline V gene, CDR1 is MNHEY and CDR2 is SVGAGI. The CDR3 runs to 15 residues. CDR3 DNA sequence: TGTGCCAGCAGTTACTCTACAGGACTGAACACTGAAGCTTTCTTT. It encodes CASSYSTGLNTEAFF.

This clonotype was seen at least ten times. The J gene is TRBJ1-5, the V gene TRBV19; TRBD1 matches 9 bases. J gave up 7 bases and V 4 bases, and 8 bases lay outside the gene matches. Germline V CDR1 and CDR2: LNHDA, SQIVND (reference sequence). The CDR3 totals 15 residues. The CDR3 sequence: CASSTPGQGTQPQHF. CDR3 bases: TGTGCCAGTAGTACACCGGGACAGGGTACGCAGCCCCAGCATTTT.

This rearrangement joins TRBV5-1 to TRBJ2-1; TRBD2 might be the D (5 bases). With 4 bases removed from V and 6 bases from J, the gap between germline ends came to 11 bases. The germline V gene has CDR1 SGHRS and CDR2 YFSETQ. This CDR3 contains 13 residues. Written as DNA, the CDR3 is TGCGCCAGCAGCGCCCCTAGCCTCAATGAGCAGTTCTTC. Its protein product is CASSAPSLNEQFF. The full variable domain, its missing parts supplied by reference TRBV5-1 and TRBJ2-1, is KAGVTQTPRYLIKTRGQQVTLSCSPISGHRSVSWYQQTPGQGLQFLFEYFSETQRNKGNFPGRFSGRQFSNSRSEMNVSTLELGDSALYLCASSAPSLNEQFFGPGTRLTVL.

The V call is TRBV2, the J call TRBJ2-3, with D possibly being TRBD1 (6 bases). Germline V gene sequence: CDR1 SNHLY, CDR2 FYNNEI. CDR3 length equals 14 residues. V was pared by 7 bases and J by 0 bases, with 11 bases between. The CDR3 bases are TGTGCCAGCACAATGGGGGCTAGCACAGATACGCAGTATTTT. Translating gives CASTMGASTDTQYF.

The CDR3 DNA sequence: TGTGCCAGCAGCTCCCCGGGGGGCACTGAAGCTTTCTTT. This sequence encodes CASSSPGGTEAFF. The chain uses TRBV7-9 and TRBJ1-1, with D tentatively TRBD1 (5 bases). The V and J ends lost 4 bases and 4 bases respectively, with 10 bases between them. Germline CDR1 and CDR2: SEHNR and FQNEAQ (reference sequence). The CDR3 is 13 residues long.

This chain links TRBV15 with TRBJ2-1, with 8 nucleotides matching TRBD1. This CDR3 contains 14 residues. With 4 bases clipped from V and 9 bases from J, the junction kept 8 bases outside the gene matches. Germline lookup yields CDR1 LNHNV and CDR2 YYDKDF (reference sequence). The CDR3 nucleotides are TGTGCCACCAGCACCCCGACAGGGGCGGTTGAGCAGTTCTTC. Residues: CATSTPTGAVEQFF.

CDR3: CASSPPDAPHYYEQYF. For the CDR3, the DNA is TGTGCCAGCAGCCCTCCCGACGCGCCTCACTACTACGAGCAGTACTTC. The genes are TRBV12-3 or TRBV12-4 and TRBJ2-7; no clear D. Deletions cut 6 bases from V and 3 bases from J, with 21 bases between. CDR3 length equals 16 residues.

The chain employs TRBV13 and TRBJ2-1; 13 bases are a match to TRBD2. V shed 6 bases, J shed 5 bases, and the junction held 13 bases outside the gene matches. Looked up from germline, CDR1 is PRHDT and CDR2 is FYEKMQ (reference sequence). The CDR3 runs to 18 residues. The CDR3 nucleotides are TGTGCCAGCAGGATCAGACTAGCGGGGGGAGGGGTTCACAATGAGCAGTTCTTC. Protein: CASRIRLAGGGVHNEQFF.

This clonotype was counted between two and nine times. The rearrangement links TRBV7-9 to TRBJ2-7; 12 bases line up with TRBD2. CDR1 and CDR2 (germline): SEHNR, FQNEAQ (reference sequence). The CDR3 is 17 amino acids. Unmatched junction bases numbered 4, after V lost 1 base and J lost 0 bases. CDR3 residues: CASSLGTSGTDSYEQYF. CDR3 in DNA: TGTGCCAGCAGCTTAGGGACTAGCGGGACCGACTCCTACGAGCAGTACTTC. The full variable domain, rest sourced from reference TRBV7-9 and TRBJ2-7, is DTGVSQNPRHKITKRGQNVTFRCDPISEHNRLYWYRQTLGQGPEFLTYFQNEAQLEKSRLLSDRFSAERPKGSFSTLEIQRTEQGDSAMYLCASSLGTSGTDSYEQYFGPGTRLTVT.

This clonotype was counted only a few times. The V gene is TRBV7-2, the J gene TRBJ1-2; no reliable D call. This CDR3 spans 15 amino acids. V was cut by 6 bases and J by 2 bases, with 16 bases left in between. Germline loops: CDR1 SGHTA, CDR2 FQGNSA. In nucleotides, the CDR3 is TGTGCCAGCAGTTCGTTCCTTGGACTCAACTATGGCTACACCTTC. Translating gives CASSSFLGLNYGYTF.